This T cell receptor (beta chain) was captured by sequencing in a study of shared clonotypes between healthy human individuals. Whole-study findings and limits: Estimated clonotype richness was generally higher in naive than memory subsets.

The CDR3 covers 15 residues. The V gene's germline CDR1 is GTSNPN and CDR2 SVGIG (reference sequence). V lost 1 base and J lost 5, with 17 bases in between. Regarding this clone: Its antigen is not identified.

Over several immunoSEQ plates, each subset's genomic DNA was distributed in even portions. The data were produced by immunoSEQ multiplex PCR, yet TCRdb's version contains in-frame clones alone and is incomplete. The sample lists 2.3 million or so clones, 80% to 95% occurring once. The specimen was naive CD4+ T cells from PBMCs. As to subset: CD45RA+ positively selected. V usage is TRBV30 and J usage is TRBJ1-1; D call uncertain. The TCR comes from a man aged 18 to 29 in good health. Some clones in this sample may be carry-over from other donors' samples. CDR3: CAWSANRAWNTEAFF. The CDR3 nucleotides read TGTGCCTGGAGTGCAAACCGGGCCTGGAATACTGAAGCTTTCTTT.